The rows below give T cell receptor beta chains drawn from one sample of a study of blood T cell repertoires in COVID-19. TCRdb's table, derived via immunoSEQ multiplex PCR, lists solely in-frame clones and lacks some. The sample lists tens of thousands of clones, approximately 80% seen once, with approximately 2.1% in the top ten. The sequencing input was peripheral blood. The receptors were gathered from a man in his 70s with COVID-19, enrolled during active disease. Both conserved end residues are trimmed from each CDR3. Fields, in order: D gene, J gene, V gene, CDR3 protein. A D gene is named only where the DNA matches it firmly.

d_call: -; j_call: TRBJ1-2; v_call: TRBV2; cdr3_aa: ASKFEGLYGYT
d_call: -; j_call: TRBJ1-1; v_call: TRBV28; cdr3_aa: ASSPGGGGSTNTEAF
d_call: -; j_call: TRBJ1-2; v_call: TRBV11-2; cdr3_aa: ASSSERVGGPGYT
d_call: -; j_call: TRBJ2-4; v_call: TRBV18; cdr3_aa: ASSPLEENIQY
d_call: -; j_call: TRBJ2-1; v_call: TRBV27; cdr3_aa: ASSEKRDEQF
d_call: -; j_call: TRBJ2-7; v_call: TRBV6-6; cdr3_aa: ASSHPGTYEQY
d_call: -; j_call: TRBJ2-1; v_call: TRBV6-5; cdr3_aa: ASRSTGNEQF
d_call: TRBD1; j_call: TRBJ1-4; v_call: TRBV6-5; cdr3_aa: ATMDRGNEKLF
d_call: -; j_call: TRBJ1-2; v_call: TRBV30; cdr3_aa: AWSLRGPNYGYT
d_call: -; j_call: TRBJ1-2; v_call: TRBV27; cdr3_aa: ASSFRQANYGYT
d_call: TRBD1; j_call: TRBJ1-2; v_call: TRBV28; cdr3_aa: ASSRGQAYGYT
d_call: -; j_call: TRBJ2-1; v_call: TRBV12-3/TRBV12-4; cdr3_aa: ASSLIADNEQF
d_call: -; j_call: TRBJ1-5; v_call: TRBV27; cdr3_aa: ASSLSTNSNQPQH
d_call: -; j_call: TRBJ1-3; v_call: TRBV4-3; cdr3_aa: ASSQGLAISGNTIY
d_call: TRBD1; j_call: TRBJ1-5; v_call: TRBV7-7; cdr3_aa: ASSPRGRWSLGPQH
d_call: -; j_call: TRBJ2-1; v_call: TRBV19; cdr3_aa: ASSPDLVQREQF
d_call: -; j_call: TRBJ2-5; v_call: TRBV5-1; cdr3_aa: ASSLGVETQY
d_call: TRBD1; j_call: TRBJ1-6; v_call: TRBV7-3; cdr3_aa: ASSLIGQGNSPLH
d_call: TRBD2; j_call: TRBJ2-3; v_call: TRBV9; cdr3_aa: ASSVTSGTHDTQY
d_call: TRBD1; j_call: TRBJ2-1; v_call: TRBV12-3/TRBV12-4; cdr3_aa: ATRQGAYNEQF
d_call: -; j_call: TRBJ2-7; v_call: TRBV6-2/TRBV6-3; cdr3_aa: ASSFDYYEQY
d_call: -; j_call: TRBJ1-2; v_call: TRBV4-2; cdr3_aa: ASSQEDKTGGYT
d_call: TRBD1; j_call: TRBJ1-1; v_call: TRBV6-2/TRBV6-3; cdr3_aa: ASSYSAGTGGTEAF
d_call: TRBD2; j_call: TRBJ2-1; v_call: TRBV10-3; cdr3_aa: AISEISGRRKNNEQF
d_call: TRBD2; j_call: TRBJ2-7; v_call: TRBV14; cdr3_aa: ASSHAGYSGREQY
d_call: TRBD2; j_call: TRBJ2-5; v_call: TRBV7-2; cdr3_aa: ASSPGLAEKAQY
d_call: TRBD1; j_call: TRBJ1-1; v_call: TRBV15; cdr3_aa: ATSGTGRAEAF